These 28 T cell receptor beta chains came from one sample sequenced in a study of CD8 T cells in ankylosing spondylitis. TCRdb re-derived calls from the 5' RACE reads in MiXCR, one entry per CDR3 protein. In the table there are 150,000 to 200,000 distinct CDR3 sequences, 11% of which are singletons. The sequenced sample consisted of blood, either unsorted or a sorted T cell fraction (not recorded which). The receptors shown here come from a male donor with ankylosing spondylitis or in good health (not recorded which).

In its sample, this clonotype was seen many times. The chain joins TRBV5-1 to TRBJ1-4, with TRBD1 identical over 7 bases. J was trimmed by 6 bases and V by 6 bases; bases with no gene match: 8. The CDR3 has 14 residues. Germline CDR1 reads SGHRS; CDR2 reads YFSETQ. CDR3 nucleotides: TGCGCCAGCACCTTACGACAGGGAGATGAAAAACTGTTTTTT. As protein: CASTLRQGDEKLFF.

The table lists this clonotype with many counts. The V gene is TRBV12-3 or TRBV12-4, the J gene TRBJ2-2, with D perhaps TRBD1 (5 bases). The ends were cut back, 1 base at V and 7 bases at J, with 7 bases in the middle. The CDR3 runs 13 residues. CDR3 in DNA: TGTGCCAGCAGTTTAGGGGGCCACGGGGAGCTGTTTTTT. It translates to CASSLGGHGELFF.

This clonotype came up many times. The J gene is TRBJ1-2, the V gene TRBV7-2, with TRBD1 matching over 7 bases. This CDR3 comprises 13 residues. Trimming cost V 5 bases and J 8 bases; bases outside gene matches: 8. Germline values: CDR1 SGHTA, CDR2 FQGNSA. CDR3 sequence (DNA): TGTGCCAGCAGCGCGGGACAGCCCTGGGGCTACACCTTC. This sequence encodes CASSAGQPWGYTF.

At least ten counts were recorded for this clonotype. The chain is built from TRBV5-5 and TRBJ1-1; a possible D gene is TRBD1 (6 bases). The CDR3 totals 14 residues. Germline V gene lookup returns CDR1 SGHKS and CDR2 YYEKEE (reference sequence). V shed 5 bases and J shed 2 bases, with 13 bases lying between them. Here the CDR3 DNA reads TGTGCCAGCAGTTTTACAGGGAGAAACACTGAAGCTTTCTTT. It codes for CASSFTGRNTEAFF.

The sample holds many counts of this clonotype. The rearrangement links TRBV6-1 to TRBJ1-1; D is unresolved. The length of the CDR3 is 13 residues. Germline V lookup: CDR1 MNHNS, CDR2 SASEGT. Trimming took 3 bases from V and 1 from J, leaving 6 bases between them. For the CDR3, the DNA is TGTGCCAGCAGTGACTTCTCGAACACTGAAGCTTTCTTT. As protein: CASSDFSNTEAFF.

This clonotype was detected many times. The genes are TRBV28 and TRBJ1-5; TRBD1 agrees at 8 bases. Germline values: CDR1 MDHEN, CDR2 SYDVKM. CDR3 length: 15 residues. J gave up 3 bases and V 7 bases, and 8 bases lay outside the gene matches. DNA of the CDR3: TGTGCCAGCATTATAGACAGGGGATACAATCAGCCCCAGCATTTT. This encodes CASIIDRGYNQPQHF.

This clonotype turned up a few times. V usage is TRBV5-1 and J usage is TRBJ2-2; 15 bases line up with TRBD2. Germline V CDR1 and CDR2: SGHRS, YFSETQ. The J segment lost 7 bases and the V segment lost 4 bases, leaving 8 bases of the junction unmatched. The CDR3 runs to 17 residues. CDR3 bases: TGCGCCAGCAGCCCCGGACTAGCGGGAGGGCAAGTCGGGGAGCTGTTTTTT. This translates into CASSPGLAGGQVGELFF.

As to this clonotype: It may be a read error: a sequence one base away is much more abundant. CDR3: CASSFDRGAYDYTF. In nucleotides, the CDR3 is TGTGCCAGCAGCTTCGACAGGGGCGCCTATGACTACACCTTC. V is TRBV5-8 and J is TRBJ1-2; 8 bases line up with TRBD1. The CDR3 length is 14 residues. Per the germline V gene, CDR1 is SGHTS and CDR2 is YDEGEE.

Regarding this clonotype: A much bigger clone sits one base away, suggesting this may be a read error. V and J are TRBV15 and TRBJ1-5, with TRBD1 as a possible D gene (6 bases). Germline-derived CDR1 and CDR2 are LNHNV and YYDKDF (reference sequence). Trimming stripped 3 bases from V and 2 bases from J, with 14 bases between. This CDR3 region has 16 residues. The CDR3 nucleotides read TGTGCCACCAGCAGGGACAGACGGGGGGGCAATCAGCCCCAGCATTTT. Amino acids: CATSRDRRGGNQPQHF.

In its sample, this clonotype was seen many times. This chain links TRBV20-1 with TRBJ2-1; 11 nucleotides agree with TRBD2. After removal of 5 bases from V and 6 bases from J, the junction contained 9 bases not matched to a gene. CDR1 is DFQATT and CDR2 is SNEGSKA in the germline V gene (reference sequence). The CDR3 contains 15 residues. DNA for the CDR3: TGCAGTGCTCGGGCACTAGCGGGAGCGTTCAATGAGCAGTTCTTC. Translating gives CSARALAGAFNEQFF.

This clonotype was counted ten times or more. This sequence joins TRBV12-3 or TRBV12-4 and TRBJ2-7; TRBD1 matches at 8 bases. The V segment lost 1 base and the J segment 2 bases; nucleotides outside the gene matches: 4. The CDR3 extends over 15 amino acids. CDR3 in amino acids: CASSLVQGATYEQYF. The CDR3 DNA reads TGTGCCAGCAGTTTAGTGCAGGGGGCGACCTACGAGCAGTACTTC.

This clonotype was picked up many times. The V gene is TRBV3-1, the J gene TRBJ2-4; 9 bases map to TRBD2. Germline V gene lookup returns CDR1 LGHDT and CDR2 YNNKEL (reference sequence). V trimming: 4 bases; J trimming: 5 bases; junction bases outside the gene matches: 3. The CDR3 spans 14 residues. CDR3 residues: CASSRLAAENIQYF. The CDR3 DNA is TGTGCCAGCAGCCGACTAGCGGCTGAAAACATTCAGTACTTC.

This clonotype was counted many times. The chain recombines TRBV9 with TRBJ2-1; 9 bases match TRBD2. V dropped 0 bases and J dropped 5; count of bases not matched to a gene: 6. The CDR3 spans 16 residues. Germline CDR1 reads SGDLS; CDR2 reads YYNGEE. The CDR3 DNA follows: TGTGCCAGCAGCGTAGTGCCTAGCGGGGCCAACAATGAGCAGTTCTTC. This codes for CASSVVPSGANNEQFF. The entire variable domain, with the rest obtained from reference TRBV9 and TRBJ2-1, is as follows: DSGVTQTPKHLITATGQRVTLRCSPRSGDLSVYWYQQSLDQGLQFLIQYYNGEERAKGNILERFSAQQFPDLHSELNLSSLELGDSALYFCASSVVPSGANNEQFFGPGTRLTVL.

Many counts were recorded for this clonotype. The rearrangement uses TRBV20-1 and TRBJ2-2; 8 nucleotides agree with TRBD2. The J segment lost 7 bases and the V segment lost 5 bases, leaving 9 bases of the junction unmatched. Germline V gives CDR1 DFQATT, CDR2 SNEGSKA (reference sequence). The CDR3 is made up of 14 amino acids. Here the CDR3 reads CSASSGGGLGELFF. Here the CDR3 DNA reads TGCAGTGCTTCTTCGGGAGGGGGGCTCGGGGAGCTGTTTTTT.

The table lists this clonotype with a few counts. The chain couples TRBV10-2 to TRBJ2-7; TRBD1 or TRBD2 may be the D gene (5 bases each). CDR3 length: 15 amino acids. The V gene's germline CDR1 is WSHSY and CDR2 SAAADI. Trimming took 2 bases from V and 0 from J, leaving 11 bases between them. The CDR3 region has the DNA TGCGCCAGCAGTGAGGAGAGGGGCCGCTCCTACGAGCAGTACTTC. Translation: CASSEERGRSYEQYF.

This clonotype was seen repeatedly, ten times or more. This chain links TRBV6-1 with TRBJ2-1; 10 positions match TRBD2. This CDR3 has 15 amino acids. CDR1 and CDR2 from the germline V gene are MNHNS and SASEGT. The V segment lost 8 bases and the J segment 5 bases; nucleotides outside the gene matches: 9. The CDR3 DNA sequence: TGTGCCAGCCGACTAGCGGGCGCGGGACACAATGAGCAGTTCTTC. Encoded protein: CASRLAGAGHNEQFF.

Many counts were recorded for this clonotype. The genes are TRBV5-1 and TRBJ2-1, with D possibly matching TRBD1 (7 bases). V shed 5 bases and J shed 5 bases, with 14 bases lying between them. CDR1 is SGHRS and CDR2 is YFSETQ in the germline V gene. The CDR3 runs to 14 residues. CDR3 sequence (DNA): TGCGCCAGCAGACGACAGGGAGGAAACAATGAGCAGTTCTTC. It translates to CASRRQGGNNEQFF.

This clonotype turned up a few times. This may stem from a read error, because a much larger clone lies one nucleotide away. The chain carries TRBV29-1 and TRBJ2-5; TRBD1 aligns across 7 bases. CDR1 and CDR2 (germline): SQVTM, ANQGSEA. The CDR3 sequence is 12 residues long. In DNA form, the CDR3 reads TGCAGCGTGGGGGACAGACAAGGGACCCAGTACTTC. Its protein product is CSVGDRQGTQYF.

This clonotype appeared many times. J is TRBJ2-5 and V is TRBV5-1, with 10 bases matching TRBD1. Germline trimming cut 6 bases from V and 4 bases from J; bases unmatched to any gene: 12. Germline CDR1 and CDR2: SGHRS and YFSETQ. The CDR3 covers 16 residues. DNA for the CDR3: TGCGCCAGCATCCCCTCTACCGACAGGGGGCGAGAGACCCAGTACTTC. Amino acid sequence: CASIPSTDRGRETQYF. Drawing the rest from reference TRBV5-1 and TRBJ2-5, the complete variable domain is KAGVTQTPRYLIKTRGQQVTLSCSPISGHRSVSWYQQTPGQGLQFLFEYFSETQRNKGNFPGRFSGRQFSNSRSEMNVSTLELGDSALYLCASIPSTDRGRETQYFGPGTRLLVL.

The table lists this clonotype with many counts. The chain is built from TRBV27 and TRBJ2-7; possibly TRBD1 for D (5 bases). The CDR3 runs 13 residues. Germline V CDR1 and CDR2: MNHEY, SMNVEV (reference sequence). V lost 6 bases to trimming and J lost 2 bases, with 11 bases between them. In DNA, the CDR3 is TGTGCCAGCAGAAGGGGCCTACCCTACGAGCAGTACTTC. Amino acids: CASRRGLPYEQYF.

There are many counts of this clonotype. The genes are TRBV9 and TRBJ2-1; 11 positions agree with TRBD2. The CDR3 has 17 amino acids. The V segment lost 3 bases and the J segment 6 bases; nucleotides outside the gene matches: 11. CDR1 and CDR2 from the germline V gene are SGDLS and YYNGEE. CDR3 nucleotide sequence: TGTGCCAGCAGCGCTCGACTAGCGGGGCCTTCGGGCAATGAGCAGTTCTTC. Amino acids: CASSARLAGPSGNEQFF.

In its sample, this clonotype was seen a few times. The V call is TRBV9, the J call TRBJ2-3; 10 nucleotides align to TRBD2. Trimming removed 0 bases from V and 2 bases from J; junction bases left unmatched: 6. In germline, CDR1 is SGDLS, CDR2 YYNGEE. The CDR3 has 17 residues. The CDR3 DNA follows: TGTGCCAGCAGCGTAGCTCAAGCGGGGGGGGTCACAGATACGCAGTATTTT. As protein: CASSVAQAGGVTDTQYF. The full variable domain, in which reference TRBV9 and TRBJ2-3 provide the parts outside the CDR3, is DSGVTQTPKHLITATGQRVTLRCSPRSGDLSVYWYQQSLDQGLQFLIQYYNGEERAKGNILERFSAQQFPDLHSELNLSSLELGDSALYFCASSVAQAGGVTDTQYFGPGTRLTVL.

This clonotype was observed at least ten times. The V gene is TRBV12-3 or TRBV12-4, the J gene TRBJ2-3; a weak D match, TRBD2 (6 bases). Trimming left V 3 bases short and J 3 bases short, with 13 bases between. The CDR3 loop spans 15 amino acids. Written as DNA, the CDR3 is TGTGCCAGCAGTTTTGGCAGGGAGGCGACAGATACGCAGTATTTT. Amino acids: CASSFGREATDTQYF.

This clonotype was counted between two and nine times. The rearrangement uses TRBV5-6 and TRBJ2-7; 8 positions match TRBD2. CDR3 length equals 15 residues. Germline CDR1 is SGHDT and CDR2 is YYEEEE. Trimming at V came to 4 bases and at J to 1 base, leaving 7 bases not matched to a gene. The CDR3 coding sequence is TGTGCCAGCAGCCCGGTGGCTAGCGGGTCCTACGAGCAGTACTTC. Translated, it gives CASSPVASGSYEQYF.

The V and J genes are TRBV7-2 and TRBJ2-1; a weak D match, TRBD2 (5 bases). Per the germline V gene, CDR1 is SGHTA and CDR2 is FQGNSA. The CDR3 runs 15 residues. The V and J ends lost 5 bases and 1 base respectively, with 12 bases between them. The CDR3 DNA reads as TGTGCCAGCAGCCCGAGTGGACTGTCCTACAATGAGCAGTTCTTC. Translation gives CASSPSGLSYNEQFF.

This clonotype was recorded at least ten times. The genes are TRBV24-1 and TRBJ1-2; TRBD1 aligns across 9 bases. V dropped 2 bases and J dropped 6; count of bases not matched to a gene: 9. Germline V gives CDR1 KGHDR, CDR2 SFDVKD. There are 16 residues in the CDR3. In DNA form, the CDR3 reads TGTGCCACCAGTGATTCGGCTCTGGACAGGGGCCATGGCTACACCTTC. It yields the protein CATSDSALDRGHGYTF.

This clonotype was counted between two and nine times. The rearrangement joins TRBV4-1 to TRBJ1-3, with 8 bases identical to TRBD1. There are 18 residues in the CDR3. Germline CDR1 reads MGHRA; CDR2 reads YSYEKL. After removal of 3 bases from V and 0 bases from J, the junction contained 10 bases not matched to a gene. This CDR3 is CASSHRDRPPHSGNTIYF. In nucleotides, the CDR3 is TGCGCCAGCAGCCATCGGGACAGGCCGCCCCACTCTGGAAACACCATATATTTT.

Comments on this clonotype: A read error is possible here, since a much larger clone lies one base away. The CDR3 sequence: CAISIALNTEAFF. CDR3 nucleotides: TGTGCCATCAGTATTGCCCTGAACACTGAAGCTTTCTTT. This chain uses TRBV10-3 with TRBJ1-1; the D is unclear. The germline V gene encodes CDR1 ENHRY and CDR2 SYGVKD. Between the trimmed V and J ends, which lost 5 bases and 0 bases, there was a span of 7 bases. The CDR3 contains 13 residues.